Listed below are T cell receptor beta chains from one sample, sequenced in a study of identical twins. TCRdb itself ran the 5' RACE reads through MiXCR, one entry per CDR3 protein. The sample has roughly 710,000 distinct CDR3 sequences, 5.5% to 7.5% seen once. The sample comprised naive T cells sorted from blood. The receptor set was obtained from a man younger than 35 in good health. Both conserved end residues are part of each CDR3. Fields, in order: clone size, D gene, J gene, V gene, CDR3 protein, CDR3 DNA. A D gene is named only where the DNA matches it firmly. Only some rows state a clone size, as once, few, many or a class for expanded clones.

clone_size: -; d_call: -; j_call: TRBJ1-5; v_call: TRBV7-2; cdr3_aa: CASSAQGNSNQPQHF; cdr3_nt: TGTGCCAGCAGCGCACAGGGTAATAGCAATCAGCCCCAGCATTTT
clone_size: many; d_call: TRBD2; j_call: TRBJ2-1; v_call: TRBV7-9; cdr3_aa: CASSPPTSGSYEQFF; cdr3_nt: TGTGCCAGCAGCCCGCCCACTAGCGGGAGCTATGAGCAGTTCTTC
clone_size: -; d_call: -; j_call: TRBJ1-4; v_call: TRBV5-1; cdr3_aa: CASSSRGVTGNEKLFF; cdr3_nt: TGCGCCAGCAGCTCCCGGGGTGTGACTGGGAATGAAAAACTGTTTTTT
clone_size: many; d_call: -; j_call: TRBJ1-1; v_call: TRBV5-1; cdr3_aa: CASSLDPLNTEAFF; cdr3_nt: TGCGCCAGCAGCTTGGACCCTTTGAACACTGAAGCTTTCTTT
clone_size: few; d_call: TRBD2; j_call: TRBJ2-5; v_call: TRBV12-3/TRBV12-4; cdr3_aa: CASSTRLAGVQETQYF; cdr3_nt: TGTGCCAGCAGTACCCGACTAGCGGGAGTACAAGAGACCCAGTACTTC
clone_size: many; d_call: -; j_call: TRBJ2-7; v_call: TRBV20-1; cdr3_aa: CSARVRLPTGEQYF; cdr3_nt: TGCAGTGCTAGAGTTCGGCTACCCACGGGGGAGCAGTACTTC
clone_size: many; d_call: TRBD1; j_call: TRBJ1-6; v_call: TRBV12-3/TRBV12-4; cdr3_aa: CASSRDRPPQSPLHF; cdr3_nt: TGTGCCAGCAGCCGGGACAGGCCCCCTCAGTCACCCCTCCACTTT
clone_size: few; d_call: -; j_call: TRBJ2-7; v_call: TRBV15; cdr3_aa: CATSSGDGTLSYEQYF; cdr3_nt: TGTGCCACCAGCAGCGGTGACGGGACACTCTCCTACGAGCAGTACTTC
clone_size: many; d_call: TRBD2; j_call: TRBJ2-7; v_call: TRBV3-1; cdr3_aa: CASSQVAGYEQYF; cdr3_nt: TGTGCCAGCAGCCAAGTAGCGGGGTACGAGCAGTACTTC
clone_size: many; d_call: TRBD2; j_call: TRBJ2-1; v_call: TRBV5-1; cdr3_aa: CASNLRWDPTSGRGNEQFF; cdr3_nt: TGCGCCAGCAACCTCAGGTGGGACCCAACTAGCGGGAGAGGCAATGAGCAGTTCTTC
clone_size: -; d_call: TRBD2; j_call: TRBJ2-1; v_call: TRBV7-2; cdr3_aa: CASSFRSGRSYNEQFF; cdr3_nt: TGTGCCAGCAGTTTTCGGAGCGGGAGGTCCTACAATGAGCAGTTCTTC
clone_size: many; d_call: TRBD2; j_call: TRBJ2-1; v_call: TRBV2; cdr3_aa: CASSDYGRGAYNEQFF; cdr3_nt: TGTGCCAGCAGTGACTACGGGAGGGGGGCCTACAATGAGCAGTTCTTC
clone_size: many; d_call: -; j_call: TRBJ1-4; v_call: TRBV25-1; cdr3_aa: CATSLGEKLFF; cdr3_nt: TGTGCCACTAGCCTAGGTGAAAAACTGTTTTTT
clone_size: many; d_call: -; j_call: TRBJ2-1; v_call: TRBV29-1; cdr3_aa: CSVDIRYNEQFF; cdr3_nt: TGCAGCGTTGATATCCGGTACAATGAGCAGTTCTTC
clone_size: few; d_call: TRBD1; j_call: TRBJ2-2; v_call: TRBV7-2; cdr3_aa: CASTMTGGETGELFF; cdr3_nt: TGTGCCAGCACCATGACAGGGGGGGAAACCGGGGAGCTGTTTTTT
clone_size: -; d_call: TRBD1; j_call: TRBJ2-3; v_call: TRBV7-9; cdr3_aa: CASSINRGFTDTQYF; cdr3_nt: TGTGCCAGCAGCATCAACAGGGGTTTCACAGATACGCAGTATTTT
clone_size: many; d_call: -; j_call: TRBJ2-1; v_call: TRBV29-1; cdr3_aa: CSVEGPKQGYYNEQFF; cdr3_nt: TGCAGCGTTGAGGGCCCTAAACAGGGATACTACAATGAGCAGTTCTTC
clone_size: -; d_call: -; j_call: TRBJ1-1; v_call: TRBV7-9; cdr3_aa: CASSGIEAFF; cdr3_nt: TGTGCCAGCAGCGGAATTGAAGCTTTCTTT
clone_size: -; d_call: TRBD2; j_call: TRBJ2-5; v_call: TRBV9; cdr3_aa: CASSAGTSGSKTQYF; cdr3_nt: TGTGCCAGCAGCGCAGGGACTAGCGGGAGTAAGACCCAGTACTTC
clone_size: -; d_call: -; j_call: TRBJ2-3; v_call: TRBV30; cdr3_aa: CAWSLGSASTDTQYF; cdr3_nt: TGTGCCTGGAGCTTAGGTAGCGCCAGCACAGATACGCAGTATTTT
clone_size: many; d_call: -; j_call: TRBJ2-1; v_call: TRBV20-1; cdr3_aa: CSARDPFSDEQFF; cdr3_nt: TGCAGTGCTAGAGATCCCTTTAGCGATGAGCAGTTCTTC
clone_size: many; d_call: -; j_call: TRBJ2-1; v_call: TRBV5-6; cdr3_aa: CASSRERSYNEQFF; cdr3_nt: TGTGCCAGCAGCAGAGAGAGATCCTACAATGAGCAGTTCTTC
clone_size: -; d_call: -; j_call: TRBJ2-1; v_call: TRBV20-1; cdr3_aa: CSAWGDGEGREQFF; cdr3_nt: TGCAGTGCTTGGGGGGACGGAGAGGGGCGTGAGCAGTTCTTC